These T cell receptor beta chains were read from a single sample in a study of blood T cells in healthy people across ages. One entry per CDR3 protein, called by TCRdb with MiXCR from the 5' RACE reads. The table shows hundreds of thousands of distinct CDR3 sequences, with 49% occurring only once. Input material: blood. The receptors were gathered from a woman in her sixties or seventies in good health. Both conserved end residues are part of each CDR3. D genes are given only for firm matches. Rows give clone size only sometimes, using once, few, many, or a class for an expanded clone.

size	V	D	J	DNA	CDR3
-	TRBV10-3	-	TRBJ1-2	TGTGCCATCAGTGCAACTCTTGTTGGGGGAGGCTACACCTTC	CAISATLVGGGYTF
few	TRBV2	-	TRBJ2-1	TGTGCCAGCAGTGAATCGACCCAGACTAAGCCGTTCTTC	CASSESTQTKPFF
-	TRBV12-3/TRBV12-4	-	TRBJ2-5	TGTGCCAGCAGTCCAACTCCCCGGGAGACCCAGTACTTC	CASSPTPRETQYF
-	TRBV15	-	TRBJ2-5	TGTGCCACCAGCAGAGATTTGGGGGTGCTCAATGAGCAGTACTTC	CATSRDLGVLNEQYF
-	TRBV7-9	-	TRBJ1-2	TGTGCCAGCAGCCCAAGTACGCCGAGGGAGGATGGCTACACCTTC	CASSPSTPREDGYTF
few	TRBV20-1	TRBD2	TRBJ2-7	TGCAGTGCCCCAGGACTACTAGCGGGGGGGGAGCAGTACTTC	CSAPGLLAGGEQYF
-	TRBV4-1	-	TRBJ2-5	TGCGCCAGCAGCCAAGAAGGTCTCCAAGAGACCCAGTACTTC	CASSQEGLQETQYF
-	TRBV2	-	TRBJ2-5	TGTGCCAGCGGGATCTACCAAGAGACCCAGTACTTC	CASGIYQETQYF
few	TRBV7-2	-	TRBJ2-7	TGTGCCAGCAGCCGCAGGGGTCTCTCCTACGAGCAGTACTTC	CASSRRGLSYEQYF
-	TRBV20-1	-	TRBJ2-3	TGCAGTGCTAGAGATTTTGTAATGGGCACAAGCACAGATACGCAGTATTTT	CSARDFVMGTSTDTQYF
-	TRBV27	TRBD1	TRBJ2-7	TGTGCCAGCAGACGTTTTAGACAGGGTAGCTCCTACGAGCAGTACTTC	CASRRFRQGSSYEQYF
few	TRBV9	TRBD2	TRBJ2-1	TGTGCCAGCAGCCCTACTAGCGGGAACTACAATGAGCAGTTCTTC	CASSPTSGNYNEQFF
-	TRBV7-9	TRBD2	TRBJ2-7	TGTGCCAGCAGCTCCACACTAGCGGGAGGCTACAATGAGCAGTACTTC	CASSSTLAGGYNEQYF
-	TRBV20-1	TRBD2	TRBJ2-7	TGCAGTGCTAGAGGAAGACTAGCGGGGGGCGAGCAGTACTTC	CSARGRLAGGEQYF
-	TRBV27	TRBD1	TRBJ2-7	TGTGCCAGCAGTTGCCCAGGACAGGGGCCCTACGAGCAGTACTTC	CASSCPGQGPYEQYF
-	TRBV5-6	-	TRBJ2-6	TGTGCCAGCAGCTTGGAGGACGGAAACTCTGGGGCCAACGTCCTGACTTTC	CASSLEDGNSGANVLTF
few	TRBV29-1	-	TRBJ1-1	TGCAGCGTTCTGACGGGGAAGAACACTGAAGCTTTCTTT	CSVLTGKNTEAFF
-	TRBV28	-	TRBJ1-2	TGTGCCAGCAGTCTAGACCGGGACGGGGCTCATGGCTACACCTTC	CASSLDRDGAHGYTF
-	TRBV20-1	-	TRBJ1-2	TGCAGTGCGCAGACTGGAGCAGCTAACTATGGCTACACCTTC	CSAQTGAANYGYTF
few	TRBV4-2	TRBD1	TRBJ1-1	TGTGCCAGCAGCCAACCCTGGACAGGGGAAGCTTTCTTT	CASSQPWTGEAFF
-	TRBV20-1	-	TRBJ2-5	TGCAGTGCTAGAGGAGGGGGAGTCGGAGAGACCCAGTACTTC	CSARGGGVGETQYF
few	TRBV6-2/TRBV6-3	-	TRBJ2-3	TGTGCCAGCAGGTGGGACATCCGAGCGGATACGCAGTATTTT	CASRWDIRADTQYF
-	TRBV25-1	TRBD2	TRBJ2-7	TGTGCCAGCAGTGAATCCGGGGGGAGGGGGCAGTACTTC	CASSESGGRGQYF
-	TRBV20-1	TRBD1	TRBJ2-1	TGCAGTGCCGGACAGGTTAAGAGCTCCTACAATGAGCAGTTCTTC	CSAGQVKSSYNEQFF
-	TRBV7-7	-	TRBJ2-3	TGTGCCAGCAGCTTAGACGGGACAAACACAGATACGCAGTATTTT	CASSLDGTNTDTQYF
-	TRBV29-1	TRBD2	TRBJ2-1	TGCAGCGTTGGTGGAGGGACTAGCGGGTCCAATGAGCAGTTCTTC	CSVGGGTSGSNEQFF
-	TRBV5-1	TRBD1	TRBJ1-2	TGCGCCAGCAGCTTAATGACAGGGGATATTAACTATGGCTACACCTTC	CASSLMTGDINYGYTF
-	TRBV5-5	-	TRBJ2-7	TGTGCCAGCAGCTTGGTATCGTCTCAGGTAGCCGAGCAGTACTTC	CASSLVSSQVAEQYF
-	TRBV12-3/TRBV12-4	TRBD2	TRBJ2-1	TGTGCCAGCAGTTCCCCGGGACTAGCGGGAGGTGAGCAGTTCTTC	CASSSPGLAGGEQFF
few	TRBV29-1	-	TRBJ1-1	TGCAGCGTCCTCCGTGATGTTGGGACTGAAGCTTTCTTT	CSVLRDVGTEAFF
medium-sized	TRBV6-2/TRBV6-3	-	TRBJ2-7	TGTGCCAGCAGTTACCCTACTCTAGCGCCGTACTTC	CASSYPTLAPYF
-	TRBV12-5	-	TRBJ2-2	TGTGCTAGTGGTCAGGAGGTTGGGGAGCTGTTTTTT	CASGQEVGELFF
once	TRBV6-2/TRBV6-3	TRBD1	TRBJ1-1	TGTGCCAGCGGGCGGACAGGGGTCGCTGAAGCTTTCTTT	CASGRTGVAEAFF
few	TRBV7-9	TRBD2	TRBJ2-3	TGTGCCAGCAGCTTAGACCCCTGGCGGGAGGCTTACACAGATACGCAGTATTTT	CASSLDPWREAYTDTQYF
-	TRBV12-3/TRBV12-4	-	TRBJ2-5	TGTGCCAGCAGTTACGCCCGGACAGGGAGGGTGAAGACCCAGTACTTC	CASSYARTGRVKTQYF
-	TRBV4-3	-	TRBJ2-7	TGCGCCAGCAGCCAAGTGGGGGCAGGCCACTACGAGCAGTACTTC	CASSQVGAGHYEQYF
-	TRBV6-6	-	TRBJ1-1	TGTGCCAGCAGCCGCCGGGTAGGAAACACTGAAGCTTTCTTT	CASSRRVGNTEAFF
-	TRBV5-1	TRBD1	TRBJ2-3	TGCGCCAGCAGCATCGGACAGGGGTCAGATACGCAGTATTTT	CASSIGQGSDTQYF